This TCR beta chain was recovered during a study of cytomegalovirus exposure and HLA in healthy donors. Findings of the study overall: Prediction of most subjects' HLA-A and HLA-B alleles by TCR beta sequences was reportedly accurate.

Germline V gives CDR1 MNHEY, CDR2 SVGAGI. This CDR3 has 14 residues. V dropped 6 bases and J dropped 6; count of bases not matched to a gene: 5. Points on this clone: Its target is not known.

A multiplex PCR was run with 60 Vbeta primers and 13 Jbeta primers. Data came from immunoSEQ multiplex PCR; TCRdb stores just in-frame clones and leaves some out. The profile shows about 120,000 clones, 75% to 90% of them singletons. This TCR was sampled from a male donor in good health and CMV-seronegative. The sequenced sample consisted of PBMCs. The chain is built from TRBV6-5 and TRBJ2-7, with 13 bases lining up with TRBD2. CDR3 residues: CASSPRLAGGEQYF. In DNA, the CDR3 is TGTGCCAGCAGCCCCCGACTAGCGGGAGGCGAGCAGTACTTC.